This T cell receptor (beta chain) was identified in a study of Graves' ophthalmopathy and Graves' hyperthyroidism. This CDR3 contains 19 residues. Germline lookup yields CDR1 MRHNA and CDR2 SNTAGT. Between the trimmed V and J ends, which lost 3 bases and 7 bases, there was a span of 30 bases. This clonotype was detected ten times or more. Its specificity is not known. Amplification of the TCR beta CDR3 regions used RNA transcripts (as template). The library came from an HTBI-primed first-round RT-PCR and a second-round multiplex PCR. One entry per CDR3 protein results from TCRdb running MiXCR on the multiplex PCR reads. The data contain under 800,000 distinct CDR3 sequences, 20% to 25% of them singletons. Study-level points and caveats: Ophthalmopathy progression was predicted with 70.59% sensitivity and approximately 72% specificity.

The chain links TRBV6-4 to TRBJ1-1, with a weak D call TRBD1 (6 bases). The TCR originated in a woman aged 18 to 35 with stable Graves' hyperthyroidism. Some clones in this sample may be carry-over from other donors' samples. The sequenced sample consisted of peripheral blood. CDR3 sequence reads: CASSESATSGHGGWGEAFF. CDR3 DNA: TGTGCCAGCAGTGAATCAGCCACCTCTGGACACGGGGGCTGGGGTGAAGCTTTCTTT.